The 7 T cell receptor beta chains listed next were all sequenced from one sample in a study of control samples from healthy donors and cancer patients. Profiling relied on immunoSEQ multiplex PCR, and the TCRdb table lists in-frame clones only, not all of them. Counted here are approximately 190,000 clones, about 90% occurring once; the ten biggest clones make up 1.5% to 2%. The sequenced sample consisted of blood. These receptors all come from a man between 25 and 39 years old in good health.

This chain joins TRBV5-1 and TRBJ2-7; 8 bases line up with TRBD2. V gave up 6 bases and J gave up 2 bases; unmatched junction bases: 7. The length of the CDR3 is 14 residues. CDR1 SGHRS and CDR2 YFSETQ come from the germline V gene. CDR3 loop: CASNLAGIAYEQYF. CDR3 DNA sequence: TGCGCCAGCAACTTAGCGGGGATCGCCTACGAGCAGTACTTC. Looking up the rest from reference TRBV5-1 and TRBJ2-7 gives the full variable domain: KAGVTQTPRYLIKTRGQQVTLSCSPISGHRSVSWYQQTPGQGLQFLFEYFSETQRNKGNFPGRFSGRQFSNSRSEMNVSTLELGDSALYLCASNLAGIAYEQYFGPGTRLTVT.

The CDR3 nucleotides are TGTGCCAGCAGCCATTGGGACAGGGTCCATGAGCAGTTCTTC. It specifies CASSHWDRVHEQFF. The chain employs TRBV3-1 (or the pseudogene TRBV3-2) and TRBJ2-1; 9 bases line up with TRBD1. The CDR3 is 14 residues long. In germline, CDR1 is LGHDT, CDR2 YNNKEL (reference sequence). Trimming cost V 3 bases and J 8 bases; bases outside gene matches: 5.

The chain uses TRBV15 and TRBJ2-7, with TRBD1 matching over 7 bases. V dropped 3 bases and J dropped 3; count of bases not matched to a gene: 17. The CDR3 consists of 18 residues. Germline V gene sequence: CDR1 LNHNV, CDR2 YYDKDF (reference sequence). Written as DNA, the CDR3 is TGTGCCACCAGCAGTACCATGATGAAGAGGGGGCTTATCTACGAGCAGTACTTC. Residues: CATSSTMMKRGLIYEQYF.

The V call is TRBV6-5, the J call TRBJ1-4, with 7 nucleotides matching TRBD1. Germline V lookup: CDR1 MNHEY, CDR2 SVGAGI. The CDR3 is 14 amino acids. V lost 7 bases to trimming and J lost 1 base; unmatched junction nucleotides: 3. The CDR3 here is CASKQGVTNEKLFF. CDR3 sequence (DNA): TGTGCCAGCAAGCAGGGGGTAACTAATGAAAAACTGTTTTTT.

V usage is TRBV24-1 and J usage is TRBJ1-3; D remains ambiguous. V was trimmed by 2 bases and J by 0 bases, leaving 7 bases between them. In germline, CDR1 is KGHDR, CDR2 SFDVKD. The CDR3 runs 15 residues. This CDR3 reads CATSDSPNSGNTIYF. In nucleotides, the CDR3 is TGTGCCACCAGTGATTCTCCTAACTCTGGAAACACCATATATTTT.

The rearrangement uses TRBV5-8 and TRBJ1-5, with 8 bases matching TRBD1. V dropped 1 base and J dropped 1; count of bases not matched to a gene: 7. The CDR3 has 17 residues. The germline CDR1 and CDR2 sequences are SGHTS and YDEGEE. This chain's CDR3 is CASSLLTGGGSNQPQHF. The CDR3 DNA is TGTGCCAGCAGCTTGCTCACAGGGGGTGGGAGCAATCAGCCCCAGCATTTT.

The chain joins TRBV30 to TRBJ1-2; 7 bases match TRBD1. Germline loops: CDR1 GTSNPN, CDR2 SVGIG (reference sequence). Trimming took 2 bases from V and 1 from J; bases not matched to a gene: 4. This CDR3 is 14 amino acids long. The CDR3 spells CAWSQGVSNYGYTF. The CDR3 bases are TGTGCCTGGAGTCAGGGGGTCAGTAACTATGGCTACACCTTC.